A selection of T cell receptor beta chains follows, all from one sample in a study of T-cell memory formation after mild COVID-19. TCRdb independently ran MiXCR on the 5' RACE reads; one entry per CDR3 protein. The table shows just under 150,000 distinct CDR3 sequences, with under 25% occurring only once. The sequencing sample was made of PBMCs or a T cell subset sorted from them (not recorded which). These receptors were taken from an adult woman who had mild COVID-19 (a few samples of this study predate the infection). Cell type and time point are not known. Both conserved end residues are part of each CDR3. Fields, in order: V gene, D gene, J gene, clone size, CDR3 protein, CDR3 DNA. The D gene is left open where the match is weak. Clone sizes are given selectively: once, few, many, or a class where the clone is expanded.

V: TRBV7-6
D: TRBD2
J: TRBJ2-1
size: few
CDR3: CASSLFSGTYNEQFF
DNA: TGTGCCAGCAGCTTATTTAGCGGGACCTACAATGAGCAGTTCTTC

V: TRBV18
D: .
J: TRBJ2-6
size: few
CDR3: CASSPSQVSGANVLTF
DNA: TGTGCCAGCTCACCATCCCAGGTCTCTGGGGCCAACGTCCTGACTTTC

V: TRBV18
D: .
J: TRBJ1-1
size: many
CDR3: CASSPDSVATEAFF
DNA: TGTGCCAGCTCACCCGACAGTGTGGCCACTGAAGCTTTCTTT

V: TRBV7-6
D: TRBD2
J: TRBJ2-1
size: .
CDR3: CASSLYSSGLGYNEQFF
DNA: TGTGCCAGCAGCTTATATTCTTCGGGACTAGGCTACAATGAGCAGTTCTTC

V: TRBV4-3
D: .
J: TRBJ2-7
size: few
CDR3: CASSRAQTDSHEQYF
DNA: TGCGCCAGCAGCCGAGCCCAAACGGACTCTCACGAGCAGTACTTC

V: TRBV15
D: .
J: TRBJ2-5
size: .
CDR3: CATSTVQETQYF
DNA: TGTGCCACCAGCACAGTTCAAGAGACCCAGTACTTC

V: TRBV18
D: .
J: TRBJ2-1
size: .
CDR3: CASSPPNGLLLWNEQFF
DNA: TGTGCCAGCTCACCACCAAACGGACTATTGCTCTGGAATGAGCAGTTCTTC

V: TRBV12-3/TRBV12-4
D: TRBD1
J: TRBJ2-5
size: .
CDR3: CASSPLQGFQETQYF
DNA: TGTGCCAGCAGTCCACTACAGGGGTTCCAAGAGACCCAGTACTTC

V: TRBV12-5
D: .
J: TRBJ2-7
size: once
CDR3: CASGLTGGQREQYF
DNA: TGTGCTAGTGGTTTGACGGGGGGACAGAGAGAGCAGTACTTC

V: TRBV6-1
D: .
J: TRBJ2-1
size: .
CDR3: CASRRDLGAGNEQFF
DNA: TGTGCCAGCAGGAGGGACTTGGGGGCGGGCAATGAGCAGTTCTTC

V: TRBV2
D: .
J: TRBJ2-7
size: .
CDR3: CASSEWSDSYEQYF
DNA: TGTGCCAGCAGTGAATGGTCGGATTCCTACGAGCAGTACTTC

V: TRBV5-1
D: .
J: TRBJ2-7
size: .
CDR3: CASSLGQIYEQYF
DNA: TGCGCCAGCAGCTTGGGGCAGATCTACGAGCAGTACTTC

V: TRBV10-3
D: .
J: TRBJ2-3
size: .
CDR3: CAISESSDTQYF
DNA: TGTGCCATCAGTGAGTCTTCTGATACGCAGTATTTT

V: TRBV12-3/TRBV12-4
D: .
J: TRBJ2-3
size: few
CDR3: CASRLAITDTQYF
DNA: TGTGCCAGCAGACTAGCCATCACAGATACGCAGTATTTT

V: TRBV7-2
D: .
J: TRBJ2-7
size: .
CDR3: CASSLGVRGAEQYF
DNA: TGTGCCAGCAGCTTAGGGGTTCGTGGGGCCGAGCAGTACTTC

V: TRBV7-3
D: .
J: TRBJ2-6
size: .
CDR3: CASSLVQGTGANVLTF
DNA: TGTGCCAGCAGCTTAGTTCAGGGTACGGGGGCCAACGTCCTGACTTTC